This TCR beta chain was sequenced during a study of blood T cell repertoires in COVID-19. For the study at large: Samples representing acute and convalescent COVID-19 were sourced from the United States, Italy and Spain. From T cells, B-cell-depleted T cells, or PBMCs came the material, which was cDNA or gDNA.

Authors' methods: Nucleated cell number was recorded as an estimate derived from reference gene primer amplification. Data came from immunoSEQ multiplex PCR; TCRdb stores just in-frame clones and leaves some out. V and J calls and clone size follow that table, whereas D and trimming were derived from the DNA. The sample comprises about 210,000 clones, roughly nine tenths of which are singletons, and about 0.72% rests with the top ten. Germline-derived CDR1 and CDR2 are ENHRY and SYGVKD. V lost 2 bases, J lost 5 bases, and 5 bases stayed unmatched. The CDR3 has 15 amino acids. The sequenced sample consisted of peripheral blood. The sequence was obtained from a woman in her 70s with acute or convalescent COVID-19. The genes are TRBV10-3 and TRBJ2-1, with 8 bases identical to TRBD2. The CDR3 sequence: CAISETSGINNEQFF. The CDR3 nucleotides read TGTGCCATCAGTGAGACTAGCGGCATCAACAATGAGCAGTTCTTC.